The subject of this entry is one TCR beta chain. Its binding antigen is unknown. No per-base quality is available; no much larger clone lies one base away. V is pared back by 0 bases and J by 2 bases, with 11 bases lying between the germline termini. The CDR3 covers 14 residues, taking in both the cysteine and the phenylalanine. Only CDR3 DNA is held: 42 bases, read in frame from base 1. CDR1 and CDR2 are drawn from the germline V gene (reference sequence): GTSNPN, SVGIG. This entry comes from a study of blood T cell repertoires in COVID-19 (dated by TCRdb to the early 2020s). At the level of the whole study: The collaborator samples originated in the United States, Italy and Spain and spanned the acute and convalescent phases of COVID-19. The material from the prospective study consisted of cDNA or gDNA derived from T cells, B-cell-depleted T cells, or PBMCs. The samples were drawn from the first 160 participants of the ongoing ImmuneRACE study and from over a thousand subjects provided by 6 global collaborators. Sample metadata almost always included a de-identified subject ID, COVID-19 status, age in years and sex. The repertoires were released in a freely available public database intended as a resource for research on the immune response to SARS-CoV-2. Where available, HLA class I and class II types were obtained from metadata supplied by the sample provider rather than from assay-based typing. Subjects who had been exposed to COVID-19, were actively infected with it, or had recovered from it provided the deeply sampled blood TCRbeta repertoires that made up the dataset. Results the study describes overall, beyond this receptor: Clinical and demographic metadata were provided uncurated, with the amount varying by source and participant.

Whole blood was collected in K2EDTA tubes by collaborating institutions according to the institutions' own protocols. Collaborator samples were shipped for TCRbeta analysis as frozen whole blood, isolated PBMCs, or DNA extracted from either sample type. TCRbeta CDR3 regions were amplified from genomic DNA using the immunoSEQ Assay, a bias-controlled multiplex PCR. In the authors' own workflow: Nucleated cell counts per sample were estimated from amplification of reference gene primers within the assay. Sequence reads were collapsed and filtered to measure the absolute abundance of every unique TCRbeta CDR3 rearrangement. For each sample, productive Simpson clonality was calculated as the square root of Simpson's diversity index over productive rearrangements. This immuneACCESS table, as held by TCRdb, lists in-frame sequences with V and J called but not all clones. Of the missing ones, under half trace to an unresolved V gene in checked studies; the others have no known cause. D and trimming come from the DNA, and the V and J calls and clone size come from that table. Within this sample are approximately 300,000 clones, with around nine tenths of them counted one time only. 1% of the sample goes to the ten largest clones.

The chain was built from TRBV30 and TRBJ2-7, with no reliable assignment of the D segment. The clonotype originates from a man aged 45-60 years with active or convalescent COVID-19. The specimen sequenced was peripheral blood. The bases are TGTGCCTGGAGTGTACTACCGCTGGCCTACGAGCAGTACTTC. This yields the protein CAWSVLPLAYEQYF.